The present TCR beta chain was sequenced within a study of T cell responses to AZD1222 COVID-19 vaccine. This table comes from immunoSEQ multiplex PCR, and its TCRdb copy is limited to in-frame clones, with some not included. The data contain around 100,000 clones, 80% to 85% of them seen just once; the ten biggest clones take up around 9.9%. The V and J ends lost 0 bases and 3 bases, in that order; junction bases with no gene match: 3. This CDR3 contains 17 residues. The germline CDR1 and CDR2 sequences are SGHRS and YFSETQ. The V gene is TRBV5-1, the J gene TRBJ2-1; 13 nucleotides match TRBD2. The receptor was derived from an adult in good health. This material consisted of peripheral blood, taken on day 0 of AZD1222 vaccination. CDR3 nucleotides: TGCGCCAGCAGCTTGGGGACTAGCGGGGGACTCTACAATGAGCAGTTCTTC. This translates into CASSLGTSGGLYNEQFF.